The clone carrying this T cell receptor (beta chain) has more than one count but fewer than ten. Trimming took 0 bases from V and 3 from J, leaving 12 bases between them. Looked up from germline, CDR1 is DFQATT and CDR2 is SNEGSKA (reference sequence). The CDR3 spans 14 residues. These data come from a study of identical twins. TCRdb re-analysed the 5' RACE reads in MiXCR, keeping a single row per CDR3 protein. This table holds about 260,000 distinct CDR3 sequences, 5.5% to 7% found once. The data were also submitted as part of a second study, on yellow fever vaccine responses in identical twins.

The chain uses TRBV20-1 and TRBJ2-7, with D maybe TRBD1 (5 bases). Sequencing was done on a sample of memory (CD45RO+) T cells sorted from blood. The receptor was derived from a woman younger than 30 in good health. CDR3 bases: TGCAGTGCTAGAGAGAATAAGGGGATCTACGAGCAGTACTTC. This sequence encodes CSARENKGIYEQYF.